The 9 T cell receptor beta chains below come from one sample, sequenced in a study of cytomegalovirus exposure and HLA in healthy donors. The PCR contained 60 Vbeta and 13 Jbeta primers. Assay: immunoSEQ multiplex PCR; the TCRdb copy retains only in-frame clones and omits some. Listed are some 130,000 clones; approximately 1.6% falls within the top ten. Sequenced: PBMCs. These receptors came from a woman aged 35 to 49 in good health and CMV-seropositive.

The gene calls are TRBV19 and TRBJ1-1; possibly TRBD1 for D (6 bases). Germline loops: CDR1 LNHDA, CDR2 SQIVND (reference sequence). V lost 3 bases, J lost 10 bases, and 18 bases lay in between. There are 14 residues in the CDR3. Written as DNA, the CDR3 is TGTGCCAGTAGTATGGCACAAGGGGGTAGGGGAGCTTTCTTT. It translates to CASSMAQGGRGAFF.

The genes are TRBV10-2 and TRBJ1-1, with D possibly matching TRBD1 (6 bases). V shed 10 bases and J shed 6 bases, with 15 bases lying between them. The CDR3 has 12 amino acids. The germline V gene encodes CDR1 WSHSY and CDR2 SAAADI. CDR3 in amino acids: CATLGGGPEAFF. The CDR3 DNA follows: TGCGCCACCCTGGGGGGGGGCCCTGAAGCTTTCTTT.

The chain has TRBV7-9 and TRBJ2-1, with 10 bases that match TRBD2. There are 15 residues in the CDR3. V trimming: 3 bases; J trimming: 5 bases; junction bases outside the gene matches: 4. The germline V gene has CDR1 SEHNR and CDR2 FQNEAQ (reference sequence). The CDR3 region has the DNA TGTGCCAGCAGCTTTAGTAGCGGGAGGCACAATGAGCAGTTCTTC. Its protein is CASSFSSGRHNEQFF.

The V gene is TRBV7-9, the J gene TRBJ2-7; 8 nucleotides match TRBD2. Trimming cost V 5 bases and J 5 bases; bases outside gene matches: 11. The germline V gene has CDR1 SEHNR and CDR2 FQNEAQ (reference sequence). There are 15 residues in the CDR3. The CDR3 DNA reads as TGTGCCAGCAGCGTACGGGTAGCGGGATTAGACGAGCAGTACTTC. This gives the protein CASSVRVAGLDEQYF.

The chain couples TRBV19 to TRBJ1-4, with D perhaps matching TRBD1 (5 bases). V shed 11 bases and J shed 8 bases, with 21 bases lying between them. This CDR3 contains 14 residues. Looked up from germline, CDR1 is LNHDA and CDR2 is SQIVND (reference sequence). The CDR3 DNA follows: TGTGCCTGGAGTACAGCGGGGGGTAGGGAAAAACTGTTTTTT. Translating gives CAWSTAGGREKLFF.

V and J are TRBV5-1 and TRBJ2-7; D is possibly TRBD2 (5 bases). The CDR3 runs 15 residues. Per the germline V gene, CDR1 is SGHRS and CDR2 is YFSETQ. V was shortened by 3 bases and J by 6 bases, with 19 bases between the two germline ends. The CDR3 bases are TGCGCCAGCAGCTCCCAATCGGGGTCCTACGGCGAGCAGTACTTC. Encoded protein: CASSSQSGSYGEQYF. Full variable domain (rest looked up from reference TRBV5-1 and TRBJ2-7): KAGVTQTPRYLIKTRGQQVTLSCSPISGHRSVSWYQQTPGQGLQFLFEYFSETQRNKGNFPGRFSGRQFSNSRSEMNVSTLELGDSALYLCASSSQSGSYGEQYFGPGTRLTVT.

The rearrangement uses TRBV27 and TRBJ2-7; TRBD2 agrees at 12 bases. Germline V lookup: CDR1 MNHEY, CDR2 SMNVEV (reference sequence). Trimming cost V 6 bases and J 1 base; bases outside gene matches: 1. The CDR3 length is 14 residues. The DNA for the CDR3 is TGTGCCAGCAGCGGGACTAGCGGGTCCTACGAGCAGTACTTC. This encodes CASSGTSGSYEQYF.

The chain has TRBV28 and TRBJ2-1; TRBD2 might be the D (6 bases). Germline CDR1 and CDR2: MDHEN and SYDVKM. The CDR3 covers 13 residues. Trimming left V 4 bases short and J 6 bases short, with 10 bases between. CDR3 sequence reads: CASSSTTSNEQFF. In DNA, the CDR3 is TGTGCCAGCAGTTCGACGACTAGCAATGAGCAGTTCTTC.

The CDR3: CASNQDRHNEQFF. In nucleotides, the CDR3 is TGTGCCAGCAACCAGGACAGACACAATGAGCAGTTCTTC. The chain has TRBV2 and TRBJ2-1, with a weak D call TRBD1 (6 bases). With 7 bases removed from V and 5 bases from J, the gap between germline ends came to 12 bases. The germline gives CDR1 SNHLY, CDR2 FYNNEI. CDR3 length: 13 residues. Complete variable domain (other parts from reference TRBV2 and TRBJ2-1): EPEVTQTPSHQVTQMGQEVILRCVPISNHLYFYWYRQILGQKVEFLVSFYNNEISEKSEIFDDQFSVERPDGSNFTLKIRSTKLEDSAMYFCASNQDRHNEQFFGPGTRLTVL.